Listed here is a single T cell receptor beta chain. This sample was taken from a study of blood T cell repertoires in COVID-19. The overall study: Both acute and convalescent COVID-19 samples were obtained from the United States, Italy and Spain.

CDR3 length equals 17 residues. In germline, CDR1 is LNHDA, CDR2 SQIVND (reference sequence). Losses at the gene ends were 9 bases for V and 4 bases for J; bases not matched to a gene: 18. The authors' processing: Amplification with reference gene primers provided the estimates of nucleated cell counts. Method: immunoSEQ multiplex PCR; TCRdb's copy keeps in-frame clones and lacks some. For V, J and clone size, that table is used; D and trimming come from the DNA. The sample includes approximately 400,000 clones, more than 75% of them seen just once. Assignments of participants to cohorts depended upon their own reported clinical history.

The origin of this receptor is a man younger than 45 who had recovered from COVID-19. Sequencing was performed on PBMCs or T cells enriched from blood (not recorded which). The genes are TRBV19 and TRBJ2-5; 9 nucleotides match TRBD2. CDR3: CASQRAGGWNLGETQYF. CDR3 DNA sequence: TGTGCCAGCCAGCGAGCGGGGGGCTGGAACTTAGGAGAGACCCAGTACTTC.